This T cell receptor beta chain originates from a study of shared clonotypes between healthy human individuals. Sequencing was performed with immunoSEQ multiplex PCR; in TCRdb, only in-frame clones are kept and a portion is missing. The sample shows fewer than 850,000 clones, less than 95% of them seen only once. V lost 0 bases and J lost 0, with 7 bases in between. This CDR3 is built from 15 residues. Germline V gene sequence: CDR1 SGDLS, CDR2 YYNGEE. For this clone: Its antigen is still unknown.

Notes on the study in general: All-four-donor shared clonotypes had higher generation probabilities than non-shared clonotypes did.

This chain links TRBV9 with TRBJ1-3; D is unresolved. This sequence was found in a man aged 18 to 30 in good health. Some clones in this sample may be carry-over from other donors' samples. Specimen: memory CD8+ T cells from PBMCs. Subset: CD45RO+ cells pooled with CCR7-negative TemRA cells. CDR3: CASSVGLSSGNTIYF. CDR3 nucleotide sequence: TGTGCCAGCAGCGTAGGACTTTCCTCTGGAAACACCATATATTTT.